This TCR beta chain was found in a study of blood T cell repertoires in COVID-19. Study-level information: Nucleic acid was either cDNA or gDNA, and it came from T cells, B-cell-depleted T cells, or PBMCs.

Clones were read by immunoSEQ multiplex PCR, and TCRdb kept only the in-frame ones, dropping some. The sample shows hundreds of thousands of clones, roughly 84% of them seen only once. This CDR3 has 15 amino acids. V trimming: 5 bases; J trimming: 8 bases; junction bases outside the gene matches: 10. CDR1 is SGHNT and CDR2 is YYREEE in the germline V gene (reference sequence). The chain uses TRBV5-4 and TRBJ2-1, with 10 positions matching TRBD2. The clonotype originates from a woman aged 25 to 39 who had recovered from COVID-19. Input material: PBMCs or T cells enriched from blood (not recorded which). CDR3 residues: CASRRAGGPKDEQFF. Written as DNA, the CDR3 is TGTGCCAGCAGACGAGCGGGGGGGCCGAAAGATGAGCAGTTCTTC.